This T cell receptor beta chain was documented in a study of cytomegalovirus exposure and HLA in healthy donors. A 120-subject validation cohort, separate from the approximately 610-subject first cohort, supplied the donors. CDR1 is MNHEY and CDR2 is SMNVEV in the germline V gene (reference sequence). This CDR3 contains 14 residues. With 7 bases removed from V and 5 bases from J, the gap between germline ends came to 14 bases. Whole-study findings and limits: It was confirmed in vitro that a few of the CMV-associated chains were specific for CMV antigens. First-cohort TCR clusters tended to co-occur in the roughly 130 validation repertoires, a later analysis found.

Turning to this clone: The antigen is not known.

Data came from immunoSEQ multiplex PCR; TCRdb stores just in-frame clones and leaves some out. The table shows roughly 86,000 clones, with 90% to 96% occurring only once. This chain connects TRBV27 to TRBJ1-4, with a possible D match to TRBD1 (6 bases). This receptor was taken from a man younger than 30 in good health and CMV-seropositive. Specimen: PBMCs. The CDR3 loop reads CASTSPGTNEKLFF. The CDR3 DNA follows: TGTGCCAGCACCTCTCCGGGGACAAATGAAAAACTGTTTTTT.